Following are 8 T cell receptor beta chains from one sample sequenced in a study of cytomegalovirus exposure and HLA in healthy donors. The PCR had 60 Vbeta and 13 Jbeta primers. Repertoires were generated with immunoSEQ multiplex PCR, while TCRdb's copy carries only in-frame clones and drops some. The data hold around 150,000 clones, with roughly two thirds observed a single time. Sample: PBMCs. The receptors were gathered from a woman aged 18-29 years in good health and CMV-seropositive.

A few counts support this clone. The chain recombines TRBV30 with TRBJ2-7; 12 bases agree with TRBD2. With 5 bases clipped from V and 6 bases from J, the junction kept 11 bases outside the gene matches. CDR1 is GTSNPN, CDR2 SVGIG, per germline (reference sequence). This CDR3 region has 15 residues. The CDR3 is CAWVGQAGLAGEQYF. For the CDR3, the DNA is TGTGCCTGGGTAGGACAGGCGGGACTAGCGGGCGAGCAGTACTTC.

J is TRBJ1-5 and V is TRBV6-5; TRBD1 aligns across 9 bases. V was pared by 4 bases and J by 7 bases, with 5 bases of the junction left unmatched. The CDR3 spans 14 residues. Germline V gene sequence: CDR1 MNHEY, CDR2 SVGAGI. This CDR3 is CASSLGTGYQPQHF. The CDR3 DNA follows: TGTGCCAGCAGTTTGGGGACAGGGTACCAGCCCCAGCATTTT.

The chain employs TRBV28 and TRBJ1-1; D ambiguous. The CDR3 contains 17 residues. Germline lookup yields CDR1 MDHEN and CDR2 SYDVKM. Trimming removed 6 bases from V and 0 bases from J, with 20 bases in between. The CDR3 DNA sequence: TGTGCCAGCAGCTATATAGCAGCAGATAAAATGAACACTGAAGCTTTCTTT. Its protein is CASSYIAADKMNTEAFF. The full variable domain, its missing parts supplied by reference TRBV28 and TRBJ1-1, is DVKVTQSSRYLVKRTGEKVFLECVQDMDHENMFWYRQDPGLGLRLIYFSYDVKMKEKGDIPEGYSVSREKKERFSLILESASTNQTSMYLCASSYIAADKMNTEAFFGQGTRLTVV.

This clone was counted a few times. The gene calls are TRBV10-1 and TRBJ2-1; a possible D gene is TRBD2 (5 bases). Per the germline V gene, CDR1 is WNHNN and CDR2 is SYGVQD (reference sequence). V was trimmed by 0 bases and J by 1 base, leaving 7 bases between them. This CDR3 has 15 amino acids. The CDR3 nucleotides are TGCGCCAGCAGTGAGTCGGGAGAGTCCTACAATGAGCAGTTCTTC. Translated, it gives CASSESGESYNEQFF.

A few counts support this clone. The CDR3 loop reads CASSFTGLVRNEQFF. The CDR3 coding sequence is TGTGCCAGCAGCTTCACGGGACTAGTTCGCAATGAGCAGTTCTTC. The chain links TRBV7-3 to TRBJ2-1; TRBD2 agrees at 8 bases. Germline CDR1 is SGHTA and CDR2 is FQGTGA. The CDR3 loop spans 15 amino acids. Trimming removed 3 bases from V and 6 bases from J; junction bases left unmatched: 7.

A few counts support this clone. One end of the junction is discordant with germline, which a read error may explain. This chain uses TRBV7-7 with TRBJ2-3, with unresolved D. Germline loops: CDR1 SSHAT, CDR2 FNYEAQ (reference sequence). The CDR3 is made up of 13 amino acids. The CDR3: CASSLSATDTQYF. CDR3 DNA: TGTGCTAGCAGCTTAAGCGCCACAGATACGCAGTATTTT.

In its sample, this clone was seen once. The chain couples TRBV27 to TRBJ2-2; D ambiguous. The CDR3 contains 12 residues. Germline assignment: CDR1 MNHEY and CDR2 SMNVEV (reference sequence). Trimming cost V 1 base and J 6 bases, with 3 bases left between them. The CDR3 DNA reads TGTGCCAGCAGTTTATTAGCCGGGGAGCTGTTTTTT. It translates to CASSLLAGELFF.

This clone was detected only a few times. At one end the junction does not follow the germline gene, possibly because of a read error. The V and J genes are TRBV10-3 and TRBJ1-2; D perhaps matches TRBD1 (5 bases). The CDR3 runs 14 residues. Per germline, CDR1 ENHRY and CDR2 SYGVKD. CDR3 in amino acids: CAIGNGGMSYRYTF. As DNA, the CDR3 is TGTGCCATCGGGAATGGGGGGATGAGCTATCGCTACACCTTC.